Below are 22 T cell receptor beta chains sequenced from a single sample in a study of CD8+ T cells in alopecia areata. TCR sequencing used cDNA made by reverse transcription of extracted RNA. Method: immunoSEQ multiplex PCR; TCRdb's copy keeps in-frame clones and lacks some. Here the sample spans 170,000 or so clones, 50% to 75% being singletons. The input for sequencing was CD4+ T cells sorted from blood, taken at week 0. The source is a human donor with alopecia areata.

This clone occurred a few times. This chain links TRBV30 with TRBJ2-3; the D gene could be TRBD1 or TRBD2 (5 bases each). This CDR3 has 16 residues. Trimming pared 0 bases from V and 4 bases from J, leaving 17 bases between. The germline V gene has CDR1 GTSNPN and CDR2 SVGIG (reference sequence). The CDR3 nucleotides read TGTGCCTGGAGTGTAATCTTGGGGGTAAGCGCAGATACGCAGTATTTT. Amino acids: CAWSVILGVSADTQYF.

The chain combines TRBV6-5 with TRBJ1-2, with D perhaps matching TRBD1 (5 bases). With 6 bases removed from V and 5 bases from J, the gap between germline ends came to 13 bases. Germline V lookup: CDR1 MNHEY, CDR2 SVGAGI. CDR3 length: 13 amino acids. The DNA for the CDR3 is TGTGCCAGCAGACCGGGACGGGAGTATGGCTACACCTTC. Protein sequence: CASRPGREYGYTF.

This clone has a handful of counts. The J gene is TRBJ1-2, the V gene TRBV29-1; D is possibly TRBD1 (6 bases). Trimming cost V 5 bases and J 4 bases, with 14 bases left between them. Germline CDR1 and CDR2: SQVTM and ANQGSEA. The CDR3 is 13 amino acids. CDR3 sequence (DNA): TGCAGCGTTATCTTGACAGGCGCCTATGGCTACACCTTC. Encoded protein: CSVILTGAYGYTF.

The chain uses TRBV6-5 and TRBJ2-7, with 7 positions matching TRBD1. CDR1 and CDR2 from the germline V gene are MNHEY and SVGAGI. V was clipped by 2 bases and J by 1 base; unmatched bases: 8. The CDR3 covers 16 residues. In DNA form, the CDR3 reads TGTGCCAGCAGTTACCTGGGACAGCGACTTTCCTACGAGCAGTACTTC. Amino acids: CASSYLGQRLSYEQYF.

V is TRBV29-1 and J is TRBJ1-4; 7 bases agree with TRBD1. The ends lost 5 bases at V and 7 bases at J; junction bases unmatched: 7. This CDR3 comprises 13 residues. The germline V gene encodes CDR1 SQVTM and CDR2 ANQGSEA. CDR3 DNA: TGCAGCGTTAGCAGCAGGGGGGGTGAAAAACTGTTTTTT. Its translation is CSVSSRGGEKLFF. The full variable domain, its missing parts supplied by reference TRBV29-1 and TRBJ1-4, is SAVISQKPSRDICQRGTSLTIQCQVDSQVTMMFWYRQQPGQSLTLIATANQGSEATYESGFVIDKFPISRPNLTFSTLTVSNMSPEDSSIYLCSVSSRGGEKLFFGSGTQLSVL.

This clone was found a few times. The chain is built from TRBV27 and TRBJ1-4, with TRBD1 as a possible D gene (5 bases). The CDR3 spans 17 residues. V lost 5 bases to trimming and J lost 0 bases, with 16 bases between them. Germline V gene data show CDR1 as MNHEY and CDR2 as SMNVEV (reference sequence). The CDR3 coding sequence is TGTGCCAGCAGTCCCGGGACGGGGGATGCAACTAATGAAAAACTGTTTTTT. Translating gives CASSPGTGDATNEKLFF.

V is TRBV5-1 and J is TRBJ2-7; D is unresolved. The CDR3 runs 14 residues. Deletions cut 4 bases from V and 0 bases from J, with 11 bases between. Germline CDR1 and CDR2: SGHRS and YFSETQ. This chain's CDR3 is CASSPTWSSYEQYF. The CDR3 DNA reads TGCGCCAGCAGCCCGACTTGGAGCTCCTACGAGCAGTACTTC. Looking up the rest from reference TRBV5-1 and TRBJ2-7 gives the full variable domain: KAGVTQTPRYLIKTRGQQVTLSCSPISGHRSVSWYQQTPGQGLQFLFEYFSETQRNKGNFPGRFSGRQFSNSRSEMNVSTLELGDSALYLCASSPTWSSYEQYFGPGTRLTVT.

The V and J genes are TRBV29-1 and TRBJ2-3; D not resolved. The CDR3 has 16 amino acids. The germline CDR1 and CDR2 sequences are SQVTM and ANQGSEA. V was pared by 5 bases and J by 0 bases, with 18 bases between. CDR3 amino acids: CSVSPGPTLSTDTQYF. The CDR3 DNA is TGCAGCGTTTCGCCGGGCCCTACTCTTAGCACAGATACGCAGTATTTT.

The genes are TRBV29-1 and TRBJ2-7, with D perhaps matching TRBD2 (6 bases). The germline CDR1 and CDR2 sequences are SQVTM and ANQGSEA. This CDR3 has 13 amino acids. The V end lost 6 bases, the J end lost 0 bases, and 12 bases lay between the germline ends. The chain's CDR3 is CSVRGRSSYEQYF. In nucleotides, the CDR3 is TGCAGCGTCCGGGGGAGGAGCTCCTACGAGCAGTACTTC.

The V gene is TRBV6-4, the J gene TRBJ2-6; no definite D call. CDR1 MRHNA and CDR2 SNTAGT come from the germline V gene. The V gene lost 5 bases and the J gene lost 0 bases, with 5 bases spanning the gap. CDR3 size: 14 residues. CDR3 residues: CASSRDSGANVLTF. The CDR3 coding sequence is TGTGCCAGCAGTAGAGACTCTGGGGCCAACGTCCTGACTTTC.

The V gene is TRBV6-5, the J gene TRBJ1-2, with TRBD1 identical over 7 bases. V lost 6 bases and J lost 8; bases outside the gene matches: 12. The CDR3 covers 14 residues. Germline V gene sequence: CDR1 MNHEY, CDR2 SVGAGI. The CDR3 region has the DNA TGTGCCAGCAGGACTCCTACAGGGGTTTGGGGCTACACCTTC. It translates to CASRTPTGVWGYTF.

This chain connects TRBV30 to TRBJ2-7, with a weak D call TRBD2 (6 bases). The CDR3 has 14 residues. Trimming stripped 1 base from V and 5 bases from J, with 15 bases between. Germline CDR1 reads GTSNPN; CDR2 reads SVGIG (reference sequence). The CDR3 spells CAWSAWRGLHEQYF. Here the CDR3 DNA reads TGTGCCTGGAGTGCGTGGAGGGGTCTCCACGAGCAGTACTTC.

This chain joins TRBV10-3 and TRBJ1-2, with 7 bases lining up with TRBD1. CDR1 and CDR2 (germline): ENHRY, SYGVKD. The junction had 15 bases not matched to a gene; V was cut back by 0 bases and J by 5 bases. This CDR3 comprises 18 residues. The CDR3 is CAISESGAGSGQVYGYTF. The CDR3 DNA reads TGTGCCATCAGTGAGTCGGGGGCCGGTTCAGGACAGGTTTATGGCTACACCTTC.

The chain links TRBV9 to TRBJ2-2, with TRBD2 as a possible D gene (5 bases). V lost 0 bases to trimming and J lost 3 bases, with 12 bases between them. CDR1 and CDR2 from the germline V gene are SGDLS and YYNGEE. CDR3 length equals 16 residues. For the CDR3, the DNA is TGTGCCAGCAGCGTAGGTCCGAAGAGGGACACCGGGGAGCTGTTTTTT. As protein: CASSVGPKRDTGELFF.

The CDR3 coding sequence is TGTGCCAGCAGCGCCACCGTTACCCAAGGGACTGGGGCCAACGTCCTGACTTTC. This encodes CASSATVTQGTGANVLTF. The chain combines TRBV9 with TRBJ2-6; no definite D call. The CDR3 length is 18 residues. The germline CDR1 and CDR2 sequences are SGDLS and YYNGEE. V was clipped by 3 bases and J by 2 bases, with 18 bases between them.

The genes are TRBV18 and TRBJ2-3, with no clear D. Germline loops: CDR1 KGHSH, CDR2 LQKENI. The CDR3 contains 13 residues. V was trimmed by 3 bases and J by 3 bases, leaving 7 bases between them. CDR3: CASSPPRTDTQYF. The DNA of the CDR3 is TGTGCCAGCTCACCTCCCCGGACAGATACGCAGTATTTT.

This chain joins TRBV7-2 and TRBJ2-5, with a possible D match to TRBD2 (5 bases). Trimming took 5 bases from V and 5 from J, leaving 9 bases between them. Germline V gene data show CDR1 as SGHTA and CDR2 as FQGNSA. The CDR3 sequence is 12 residues long. Here the CDR3 reads CASSVRRETQYF. The DNA for the CDR3 is TGTGCCAGCAGCGTCCGGAGGGAGACCCAGTACTTC.

Comment on this clone: Other DNA sequences in this specimen translate into the identical CDR3. CDR3 DNA: TGTGCCAGCAGCTTAGGGGCCAATTCACCCCTCCACTTT. Its protein is CASSLGANSPLHF. The chain uses TRBV7-3 and TRBJ1-6; D perhaps matches TRBD1 (5 bases). V lost 2 bases to trimming and J lost 7 bases, with 6 bases between them. The CDR3 totals 13 residues. Germline V gene sequence: CDR1 SGHTA, CDR2 FQGTGA.

This clone was found a few times. Here the CDR3 DNA reads TGCGCCAGCAGCTCGGGACAGGGATCCGAAAAACTGTTTTTT. This sequence encodes CASSSGQGSEKLFF. This chain connects TRBV5-1 to TRBJ1-4; TRBD1 agrees at 9 bases. With V trimmed by 3 bases and J by 8 bases, 5 bases remained unmatched. Germline V gene lookup returns CDR1 SGHRS and CDR2 YFSETQ. This CDR3 is built from 14 residues.

The chain links TRBV7-2 to TRBJ2-1, with TRBD2 identical over 9 bases. The CDR3 loop spans 15 amino acids. The trim removed 5 bases at V and 1 base at J, leaving 3 bases unmatched. The germline CDR1 and CDR2 sequences are SGHTA and FQGNSA. For the CDR3, the DNA is TGTGCCAGCAGCCCGGGACTAGCTTCCTACAATGAGCAGTTCTTC. Amino acids: CASSPGLASYNEQFF.

This clone was counted only a few times. This chain connects TRBV29-1 to TRBJ2-3, with D unresolved. The V and J ends lost 4 bases and 5 bases respectively, with 16 bases between them. The CDR3 is 14 amino acids. Germline V gene data show CDR1 as SQVTM and CDR2 as ANQGSEA. The CDR3 DNA reads TGCAGCGTTGGGGCCAGGCTTGGGCAAGATACGCAGTATTTT. It codes for CSVGARLGQDTQYF.

The chain links TRBV29-1 to TRBJ2-6, with D uncertain. The germline gives CDR1 SQVTM, CDR2 ANQGSEA. Trimming stripped 2 bases from V and 4 bases from J, with 12 bases between. The CDR3 spans 15 residues. This CDR3 reads CSVENLHTGANVLTF. The CDR3, as DNA: TGCAGCGTTGAAAATCTTCACACAGGGGCCAACGTCCTGACTTTC.